The TCR beta chain described here comes from a study of naive and memory T cell subsets. Ligated cDNA underwent four rounds of PCR with nested alpha and beta constant region primers and SP2. Alpha and beta constant region primers primed reverse transcription for blood and skin samples. Via MiXCR, TCRdb re-called the UMI-ligation and nested PCR reads, giving one row per CDR3 protein. Altogether about 30,000 distinct CDR3 sequences are present, roughly 6.6% being singletons, with the ten largest covering 3% to 3.5%. The germline gives CDR1 SGHTA, CDR2 FQGNSA. This CDR3 has 14 amino acids. Germline trimming cut 5 bases from V and 3 bases from J; bases unmatched to any gene: 7. Treatment noted: skin biopsy from PPD injection site in Mantoux-positive individual. An oligonucleotide containing a UMI was ligated to the 3' end of TCR cDNA. Reverse transcription used DNase-treated unsorted total RNA, aiming for roughly 1 to 1,100 ng.

The receptor comes from an adult in good health. This chain links TRBV7-2 with TRBJ2-7, with 7 bases identical to TRBD1. The material sequenced was skin, taken from a tuberculin skin test site. The CDR3 is CASSGNRDSYEQYF. The CDR3 DNA sequence: TGTGCCAGCAGCGGAAACCGGGACAGCTACGAGCAGTACTTC.